Given below is one T cell receptor beta chain in context. Its antigen is as yet unknown. Data came from immunoSEQ multiplex PCR; TCRdb stores just in-frame clones and leaves some out. The repertoire has some 90,000 clones, roughly nine tenths of them found once; the top ten carry about 2.2%. This sample was included in a study of T cell responses to AZD1222 COVID-19 vaccine. Whole-study results and caveats: CD4 TCRs associated with vaccination spanned spike, dominating at 160-218 and 743-854. Without day 14 samples, only post-peak T cell repertoires were studied.

Germline lookup yields CDR1 LGHNT and CDR2 FRNRAP. The CDR3 covers 16 residues. The V segment lost 0 bases and the J segment 7 bases; nucleotides outside the gene matches: 7. The chain combines TRBV12-5 with TRBJ2-2; 8 nucleotides align to TRBD1. This TCR was recovered from an adult in good health. This specimen consisted of peripheral blood, obtained on day 0 of AZD1222 vaccination. CDR3 amino acids: CASGLVPGGPVGELFF. DNA of the CDR3: TGTGCTAGTGGTTTGGTGCCAGGGGGCCCGGTCGGGGAGCTGTTTTTT.